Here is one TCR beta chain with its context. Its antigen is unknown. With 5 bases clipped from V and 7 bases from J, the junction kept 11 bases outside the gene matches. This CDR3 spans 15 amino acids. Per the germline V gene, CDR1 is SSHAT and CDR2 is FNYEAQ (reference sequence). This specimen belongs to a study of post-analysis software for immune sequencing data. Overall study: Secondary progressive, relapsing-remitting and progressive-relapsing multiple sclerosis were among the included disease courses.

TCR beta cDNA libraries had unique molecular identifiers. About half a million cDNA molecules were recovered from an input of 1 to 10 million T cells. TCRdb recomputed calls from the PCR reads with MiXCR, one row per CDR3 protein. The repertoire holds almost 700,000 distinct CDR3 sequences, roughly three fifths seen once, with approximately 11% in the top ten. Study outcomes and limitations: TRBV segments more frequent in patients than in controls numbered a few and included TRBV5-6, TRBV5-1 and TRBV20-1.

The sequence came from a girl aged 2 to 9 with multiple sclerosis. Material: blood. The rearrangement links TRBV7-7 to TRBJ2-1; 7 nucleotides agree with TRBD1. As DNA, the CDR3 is TGTGCCAGCAGCCGCGACAGGGAAAAGGGGAATGAGCAGTTCTTC. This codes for CASSRDREKGNEQFF.